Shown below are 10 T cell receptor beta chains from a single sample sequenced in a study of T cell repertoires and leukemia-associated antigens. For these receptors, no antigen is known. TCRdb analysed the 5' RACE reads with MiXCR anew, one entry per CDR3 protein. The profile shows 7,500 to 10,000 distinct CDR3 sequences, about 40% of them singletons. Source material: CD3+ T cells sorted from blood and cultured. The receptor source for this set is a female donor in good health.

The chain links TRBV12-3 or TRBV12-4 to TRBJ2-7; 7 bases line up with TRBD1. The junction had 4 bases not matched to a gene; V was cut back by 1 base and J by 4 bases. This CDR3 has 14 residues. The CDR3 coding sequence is TGTGCCAGCAGTTTAGAAGGGGGCGGGTACGAGCAGTACTTC. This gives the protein CASSLEGGGYEQYF.

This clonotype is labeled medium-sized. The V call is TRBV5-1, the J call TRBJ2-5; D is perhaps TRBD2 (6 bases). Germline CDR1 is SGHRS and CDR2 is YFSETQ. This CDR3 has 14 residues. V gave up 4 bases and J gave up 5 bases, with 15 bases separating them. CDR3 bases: TGCGCCAGCAGCCCGCCGGAGGGTACGGAGACCCAGTACTTC. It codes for CASSPPEGTETQYF.

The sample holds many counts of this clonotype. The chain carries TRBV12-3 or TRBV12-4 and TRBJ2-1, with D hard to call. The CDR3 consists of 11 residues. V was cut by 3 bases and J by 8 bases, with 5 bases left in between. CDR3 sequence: CASSLGYEQFF. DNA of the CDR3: TGTGCCAGCAGTTTGGGATATGAGCAGTTCTTC.

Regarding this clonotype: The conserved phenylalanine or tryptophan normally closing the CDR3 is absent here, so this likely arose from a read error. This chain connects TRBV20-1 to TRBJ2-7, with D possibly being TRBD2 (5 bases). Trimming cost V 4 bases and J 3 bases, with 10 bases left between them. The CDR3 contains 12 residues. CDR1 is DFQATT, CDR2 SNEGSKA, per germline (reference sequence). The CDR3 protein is CSANRTSYEQYL. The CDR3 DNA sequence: TGCAGTGCTAACCGTACTAGCTACGAGCAGTACCTC.

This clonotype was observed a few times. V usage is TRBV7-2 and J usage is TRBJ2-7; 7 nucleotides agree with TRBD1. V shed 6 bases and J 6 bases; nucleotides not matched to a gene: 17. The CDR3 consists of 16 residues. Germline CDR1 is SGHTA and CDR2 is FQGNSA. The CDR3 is CASSQTTGVGVGEQYF. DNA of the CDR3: TGTGCCAGCAGTCAAACAACAGGGGTGGGTGTGGGCGAGCAGTACTTC.

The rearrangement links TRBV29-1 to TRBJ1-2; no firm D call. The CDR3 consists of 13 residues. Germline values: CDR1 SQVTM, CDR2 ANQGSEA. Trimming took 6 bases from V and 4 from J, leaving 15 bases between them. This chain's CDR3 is CSVLRGWSYGYTF. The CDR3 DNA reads TGCAGCGTCCTACGGGGTTGGAGCTATGGCTACACCTTC.

CDR3 nucleotides: TGCGCCAGCAGCTTGGCCCGACAAGGAACCAATGAGCAGTTCTTC. Translated: CASSLARQGTNEQFF. The chain is built from TRBV5-1 and TRBJ2-1, with D uncertain. Germline V gene data show CDR1 as SGHRS and CDR2 as YFSETQ. This CDR3 spans 15 amino acids. V was cut by 0 bases and J by 6 bases, with 13 bases left in between.

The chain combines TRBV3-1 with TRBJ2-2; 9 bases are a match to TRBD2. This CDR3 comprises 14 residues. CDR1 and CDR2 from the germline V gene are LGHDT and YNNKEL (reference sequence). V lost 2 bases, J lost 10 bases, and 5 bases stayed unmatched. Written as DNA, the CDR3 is TGTGCCAGCAGCCAAATTAGCGGGAGAGTGGAGCTGTTTTTT. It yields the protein CASSQISGRVELFF.

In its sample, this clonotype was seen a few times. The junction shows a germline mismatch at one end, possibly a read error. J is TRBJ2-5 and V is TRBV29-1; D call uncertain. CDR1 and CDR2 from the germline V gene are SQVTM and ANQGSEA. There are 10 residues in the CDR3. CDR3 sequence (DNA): TGCAGCGTCGGCGAGGCTTACCCGGCGTTC. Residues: CSVGEAYPAF.

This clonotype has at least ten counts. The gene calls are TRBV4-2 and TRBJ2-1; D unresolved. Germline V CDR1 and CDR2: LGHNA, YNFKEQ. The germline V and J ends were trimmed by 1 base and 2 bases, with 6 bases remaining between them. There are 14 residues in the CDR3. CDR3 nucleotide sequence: TGTGCCAGCAGCCAAGGGACCACCTACAATGAGCAGTTCTTC. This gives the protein CASSQGTTYNEQFF.